A single sample is the source of the 9 T cell receptor beta chains below, sequenced in a study of blood T cell repertoires in COVID-19. The assay was immunoSEQ multiplex PCR, and TCRdb's table has in-frame clones only and misses some. The table has about 55,000 clones, about 90% seen once. Sequencing used peripheral blood. The receptors derive from a human donor with active COVID-19. The donor label of this sample is uncertain.

The chain joins TRBV18 to TRBJ2-1; 10 bases map to TRBD1. Germline V gene lookup returns CDR1 KGHSH and CDR2 LQKENI. The ends lost 5 bases at V and 4 bases at J; junction bases unmatched: 8. This CDR3 has 16 amino acids. The CDR3 loop reads CASSTRQGAPYNEQFF. The DNA of the CDR3 is TGTGCCAGCTCAACCAGACAGGGGGCACCTTACAATGAGCAGTTCTTC.

The rearrangement links TRBV6-5 to TRBJ1-5; 10 bases map to TRBD1. Trimming took 5 bases from V and 9 from J; bases not matched to a gene: 7. There are 14 residues in the CDR3. Germline values: CDR1 MNHEY, CDR2 SVGAGI. CDR3: CASSRLDRGGPQHF. The DNA for the CDR3 is TGTGCCAGCAGTCGCCTGGACAGGGGGGGGCCCCAGCATTTT.

V and J are TRBV6-5 and TRBJ1-1; D is possibly TRBD1 (6 bases). The CDR3 totals 15 residues. The germline CDR1 and CDR2 sequences are MNHEY and SVGAGI. V was pared by 6 bases and J by 8 bases, with 22 bases between. DNA of the CDR3: TGTGCCAGCAGCCCGGCTACGGGGGGCTTAAGCGAAGCTTTCTTT. Translated, it gives CASSPATGGLSEAFF.

The V and J genes are TRBV18 and TRBJ1-2; a weak D match, TRBD1 (5 bases). The CDR3 spans 22 residues. The ends were cut back, 6 bases at V and 0 bases at J, with 35 bases in the middle. The germline gives CDR1 KGHSH, CDR2 LQKENI. The CDR3 spells CASSRGRQRILTYVGPNYGYTF. For the CDR3, the DNA is TGTGCCAGCTCCCGCGGCAGACAGAGGATTTTGACCTACGTGGGGCCTAACTATGGCTACACCTTC. Full variable domain (outside the CDR3, taken from reference TRBV18 and TRBJ1-2): NAGVMQNPRHLVRRRGQEARLRCSPMKGHSHVYWYRQLPEEGLKFMVYLQKENIIDESGMPKERFSAEFPKEGPSILRIQQVVRGDSAAYFCASSRGRQRILTYVGPNYGYTFGSGTRLTVV.

The chain couples TRBV10-3 to TRBJ2-7, with D possibly TRBD2 on 5 matching bases. Germline CDR1 reads ENHRY; CDR2 reads SYGVKD. The CDR3 covers 14 residues. Trimming left V 2 bases short and J 3 bases short, with 11 bases between. The CDR3 sequence: CAISEGREGYEQYF. The DNA of the CDR3 is TGTGCCATCAGTGAGGGACGTGAGGGCTACGAGCAGTACTTC.

This sequence joins TRBV6-2 or TRBV6-3 and TRBJ2-1; 12 bases match TRBD2. Germline lookup yields CDR1 MNHEY and CDR2 SVGEGT. This CDR3 is built from 16 residues. V dropped 6 bases and J dropped 7; count of bases not matched to a gene: 10. CDR3 DNA sequence: TGTGCCAGCAGCCTTTCTAGCGGGGGGGCCAGAAATGAGCAGTTCTTC. Translated: CASSLSSGGARNEQFF.

The chain combines TRBV6-6 with TRBJ1-2; 8 positions agree with TRBD1. Germline CDR1 reads MNHNY; CDR2 reads SVGAGI (reference sequence). V shed 5 bases and J 4 bases; nucleotides not matched to a gene: 6. The CDR3 contains 14 residues. CDR3 sequence: CASSRTTGGYGYTF. The DNA of the CDR3 is TGTGCCAGCAGTAGGACTACAGGGGGCTATGGCTACACCTTC.

This chain connects TRBV10-3 to TRBJ2-5; perhaps TRBD1 as D (7 bases). Germline CDR1 ENHRY, CDR2 SYGVKD. V lost 8 bases, J lost 5 bases, and 21 bases lay in between. The CDR3 sequence is 15 residues long. The CDR3 coding sequence is TGTGCCATCGGGGGGACAGTCGCCGCTGGTGAGACCCAGTACTTC. This sequence encodes CAIGGTVAAGETQYF.

The J gene is TRBJ2-5, the V gene TRBV6-5, with 7 bases aligning to TRBD2. The junction had 5 bases not matched to a gene; V was cut back by 6 bases and J by 4 bases. The CDR3 contains 13 residues. Germline-derived CDR1 and CDR2 are MNHEY and SVGAGI. The CDR3 DNA sequence: TGTGCCAGCAGGGCGGGGGTCTTAGAGACCCAGTACTTC. Its protein product is CASRAGVLETQYF.